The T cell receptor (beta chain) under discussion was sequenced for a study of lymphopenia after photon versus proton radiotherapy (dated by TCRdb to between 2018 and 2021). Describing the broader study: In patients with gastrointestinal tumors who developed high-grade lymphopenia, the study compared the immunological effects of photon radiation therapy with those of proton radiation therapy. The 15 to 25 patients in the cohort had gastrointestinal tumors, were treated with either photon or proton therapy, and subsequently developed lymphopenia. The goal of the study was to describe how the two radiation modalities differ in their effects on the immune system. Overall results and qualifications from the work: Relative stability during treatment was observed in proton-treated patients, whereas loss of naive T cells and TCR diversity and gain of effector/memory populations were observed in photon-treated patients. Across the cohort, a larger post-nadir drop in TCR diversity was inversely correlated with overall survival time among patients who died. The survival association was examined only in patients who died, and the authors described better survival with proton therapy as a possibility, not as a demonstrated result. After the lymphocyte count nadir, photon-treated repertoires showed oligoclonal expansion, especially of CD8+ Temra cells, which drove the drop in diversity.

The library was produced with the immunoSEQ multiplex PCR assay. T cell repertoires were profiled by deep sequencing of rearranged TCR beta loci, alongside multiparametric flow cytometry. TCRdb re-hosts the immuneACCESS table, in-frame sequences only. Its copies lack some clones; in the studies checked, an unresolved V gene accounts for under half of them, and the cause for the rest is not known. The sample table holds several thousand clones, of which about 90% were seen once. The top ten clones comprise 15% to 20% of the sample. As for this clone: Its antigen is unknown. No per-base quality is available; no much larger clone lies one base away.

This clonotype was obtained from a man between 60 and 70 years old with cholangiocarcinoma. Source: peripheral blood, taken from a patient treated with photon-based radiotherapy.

In nucleotide form, the sequence is TGTGCCAGCGGGGGACAGACTCTACGAGTGCAGTACTTC. Its coded protein is CASGGQTLRVQYF. The V gene is TRBV28 and the J gene is TRBJ2-7; 7 bases in between match TRBD1. V and J are trimmed by 8 bases and 9 bases, and the gene matches miss 13 bases of the junction. The CDR3, from cysteine to phenylalanine, totals 13 residues. Only the CDR3 DNA stays, 39 bases, in frame from base 1. The germline V gene yields MDHEN for CDR1 and SYDVKM for CDR2.